This T cell receptor beta chain was sequenced in a study of human T cells and chemical hapten exposure. Regarding time point: patch test 2, 6 weeks after DPC sensitization. Treatment denoted: therapeutic diphenylcyclopropenone sensitization with weekly scalp DPC. Individual cDNA molecules in this library carried unique molecular identifiers. In TCRdb, the RACE reads were re-called with MiXCR into one record per CDR3 protein. The sample lists roughly 380,000 distinct CDR3 sequences; about 6% were seen once. This CDR3 has 17 residues. Germline CDR1 SEHNR, CDR2 FQNEAQ (reference sequence). Comment on this clonotype: Relative to the germline gene, one junction end is altered; a read error may explain this.

This receptor was identified in a woman under 30 with alopecia areata. Some clones in this sample may be carry-over from other donors' samples. The sample in question was whole blood, obtained in connection with sensitization to the hapten diphenylcyclopropenone (DPC). V and J are TRBV7-9 and TRBJ1-2; no firm D call. CDR3 DNA: TGTGCCACCAGCAGCACTACGGGAACACACTGGCGCTATGGCTACACCTTC. It specifies CATSSTTGTHWRYGYTF.